The clone carrying this TCR delta chain was detected a few times. A read error likely explains this, since a far larger clone differs by one base. This sample stems from a study of gamma-delta T cells after stem cell transplantation. The CDR3 is made up of 21 amino acids. CDR1 is GEAIGNYY and CDR2 is EKD in the germline V gene. TCRdb reapplied CATT to the RT-PCR reads. The table records about 1,400 delta-chain clones, around 2.5% of them present only once. Sequencing was carried out using gamma-delta T cells. The chain employs TRDV2 and TRDJ1; 8 nucleotides align to TRDD3. This receptor was identified in a human donor. It is not recorded whose cells these are; they may come from a transplant donor. The CDR3 loop is CACDTGFRSTGGRQYTGKLIF. The CDR3, as DNA: TGTGCCTGTGACACCGGATTCCGGAGTACTGGGGGCCGACAGTACACCGGTAAACTCATCTTT.